This T cell receptor beta chain derives from a study of T cell repertoires in cytomegalovirus infection. Study overall: Signatures in public TCR beta sequences pointed to both CMV infection and matching HLA type.

This clonotype was observed once. Its antigen is undetermined. V gave up 6 bases and J gave up 7 bases, with 16 bases separating them. The CDR3 extends over 13 amino acids. Germline V gene sequence: CDR1 SGHNT, CDR2 YYREEE (reference sequence). In TCRdb, the reads were re-called with MiXCR into one record per CDR3 protein. This table has fewer than 900,000 distinct CDR3 sequences, 29% appearing once. Findings of the study overall: HLA-C-restricted TCR beta clonotypes specific for CMV led the ex vivo response.

The chain recombines TRBV5-4 with TRBJ2-5; no firm D call. This material consisted of cultured CD8+ T cells from PBMCs, taken from culture after CMV antigen stimulation. The sequence was collected from a human donor in good health (CMV status not recorded). Some clones in this sample may be carry-over from other donors' samples. For the CDR3, the DNA is TGTGCCAGCACCCCCGACGCCCCAGGGACCCAGTACTTC. This gives the protein CASTPDAPGTQYF.